Below, 32 T cell receptor beta chains from the same sample are listed, as sequenced in a study of T cell repertoires in ileal Crohn's disease. Using immunoSEQ multiplex PCR, the repertoire was profiled, and TCRdb retains in-frame clones only, with some absent. The sample contains roughly 3,500 clones, 70% to 85% of which appear only once. The sequencing sample was made of ileal tissue. These receptors came from an adult with Crohn's disease.

This sequence joins TRBV5-1 and TRBJ1-2; D might be TRBD1 (6 bases). Trimming removed 3 bases at V and 7 bases at J, with 22 bases between. The CDR3 extends over 16 amino acids. Germline CDR1 is SGHRS and CDR2 is YFSETQ. In DNA form, the CDR3 reads TGCGCCAGCAGCTATGGGGGGGCAGGGCTCCTCGCTGGCTACACCTTC. Its protein product is CASSYGGAGLLAGYTF.

This clone came up a few times. Here the CDR3 DNA reads TGTGCCAGCAGCCGGGGGGGGGCGCAAAATACGCAGTATTTT. Translated, it gives CASSRGGAQNTQYF. V usage is TRBV5-4 and J usage is TRBJ2-3; 8 bases fit TRBD2. Germline V CDR1 and CDR2: SGHNT, YYREEE (reference sequence). The CDR3 length is 14 residues. J was trimmed by 7 bases and V by 4 bases; bases with no gene match: 8.

CDR3 sequence: CASSLWGEGTEAFF. Here the CDR3 DNA reads TGCGCCAGCAGCTTATGGGGAGAGGGCACTGAAGCTTTCTTT. This sequence joins TRBV5-1 and TRBJ1-1; D is undetermined. The germline CDR1 and CDR2 sequences are SGHRS and YFSETQ. CDR3 length equals 14 residues. The ends were cut back, 2 bases at V and 4 bases at J, with 12 bases in the middle. Complete variable domain (other parts from reference TRBV5-1 and TRBJ1-1): KAGVTQTPRYLIKTRGQQVTLSCSPISGHRSVSWYQQTPGQGLQFLFEYFSETQRNKGNFPGRFSGRQFSNSRSEMNVSTLELGDSALYLCASSLWGEGTEAFFGQGTRLTVV.

The gene calls are TRBV4-1 and TRBJ2-5; D is perhaps TRBD2 (5 bases). CDR1 is MGHRA and CDR2 is YSYEKL in the germline V gene. V was cut by 5 bases and J by 1 base, with 8 bases left in between. The CDR3 is 13 amino acids. CDR3 sequence reads: CASSNGIQETQYF. CDR3 DNA: TGCGCCAGCAGCAACGGGATCCAAGAGACCCAGTACTTC.

The CDR3, as DNA: TGTGCCAGCACTGAGGGACTAGCGGGGGGCCGGGAGACCCAGTACTTC. Its protein product is CASTEGLAGGRETQYF. This sequence joins TRBV2 and TRBJ2-5; TRBD2 agrees at 15 bases. Germline-derived CDR1 and CDR2 are SNHLY and FYNNEI. Trimming took 7 bases from V and 5 from J; bases not matched to a gene: 8. This CDR3 is built from 16 residues.

The rearrangement links TRBV5-1 to TRBJ1-1, with unresolved D. Per germline, CDR1 SGHRS and CDR2 YFSETQ. V lost 0 bases and J 5 bases, leaving 11 bases between the germline ends. The CDR3 has 14 amino acids. CDR3 residues: CASSLEAIRTEAFF. Written as DNA, the CDR3 is TGCGCCAGCAGCTTGGAAGCTATTCGGACTGAAGCTTTCTTT. Full variable domain (rest looked up from reference TRBV5-1 and TRBJ1-1): KAGVTQTPRYLIKTRGQQVTLSCSPISGHRSVSWYQQTPGQGLQFLFEYFSETQRNKGNFPGRFSGRQFSNSRSEMNVSTLELGDSALYLCASSLEAIRTEAFFGQGTRLTVV.

There are a few counts of this clone. The chain combines TRBV6-6 with TRBJ2-7, with D perhaps matching TRBD2 (6 bases). The CDR3 spans 15 residues. Trimming removed 0 bases from V and 5 bases from J, with 14 bases in between. The germline CDR1 and CDR2 sequences are MNHNY and SVGAGI (reference sequence). CDR3 in DNA: TGTGCCAGCAGTTACTCGTACGGGAGAGAGGACGAGCAGTACTTC. It translates to CASSYSYGREDEQYF.

This chain links TRBV6-1 with TRBJ1-2; 8 bases align to TRBD1. CDR1 and CDR2 from the germline V gene are MNHNS and SASEGT. CDR3 length: 15 residues. The V gene end was trimmed by 3 bases and the J gene end by 6 bases; junction bases not matched to a gene: 9. Here the CDR3 reads CASSDSGGYEDGYTF. The CDR3 DNA reads TGTGCCAGCAGTGACTCAGGGGGCTACGAGGATGGCTACACCTTC.

V and J are TRBV4-1 and TRBJ2-1; tentative D call: TRBD2 (6 bases). Looked up from germline, CDR1 is MGHRA and CDR2 is YSYEKL. This CDR3 has 13 amino acids. Trimming stripped 4 bases from V and 8 bases from J, with 12 bases between. This CDR3 is CASSPMGGDEQFF. As DNA, the CDR3 is TGCGCCAGCAGCCCAATGGGGGGAGATGAGCAGTTCTTC.

The gene calls are TRBV5-6 and TRBJ1-1, with D perhaps matching TRBD1 (6 bases). V was pared by 3 bases and J by 3 bases, with 18 bases between. The V gene's germline CDR1 is SGHDT and CDR2 YYEEEE. The CDR3 extends over 16 amino acids. The CDR3 reads CASSSGGAGRDTEAFF. In nucleotides, the CDR3 is TGTGCCAGCAGCTCTGGGGGGGCCGGCAGGGACACTGAAGCTTTCTTT.

The V gene is TRBV2, the J gene TRBJ1-5; the D gene is possibly TRBD1 (6 bases). Germline CDR1 is SNHLY and CDR2 is FYNNEI. This CDR3 contains 13 residues. Trimming left V 6 bases short and J 7 bases short, with 13 bases between. CDR3 sequence reads: CASRGQQYQPQHF. In DNA form, the CDR3 reads TGTGCCAGCAGGGGACAACAGTACCAGCCCCAGCATTTT.

The chain has TRBV6-5 and TRBJ1-3; D is unclear. CDR1 is MNHEY and CDR2 is SVGAGI in the germline V gene. There are 14 residues in the CDR3. Trimming removed 2 bases at V and 0 bases at J, with 5 bases between. The CDR3 coding sequence is TGTGCCAGCAGTTACGGCAGCTCTGGAAACACCATATATTTT. As protein: CASSYGSSGNTIYF.

V and J are TRBV19 and TRBJ1-1, with 10 bases fitting TRBD1. CDR1 is LNHDA and CDR2 is SQIVND in the germline V gene (reference sequence). V lost 6 bases, J lost 5 bases, and 3 bases stayed unmatched. This CDR3 contains 13 residues. For the CDR3, the DNA is TGTGCCAGTAGGGACAGGGGGAGAACTGAAGCTTTCTTT. Amino acids: CASRDRGRTEAFF.

The V gene is TRBV29-1, the J gene TRBJ1-1; possibly TRBD1 for D (5 bases). The CDR3 covers 12 residues. Trimming cost V 7 bases and J 4 bases, with 13 bases left between them. Germline V lookup: CDR1 SQVTM, CDR2 ANQGSEA. In DNA, the CDR3 is TGCAGCGGCGGGACCTGGGGCACTGAAGCTTTCTTT. This sequence encodes CSGGTWGTEAFF.

The chain has TRBV5-8 and TRBJ1-1, with 7 bases identical to TRBD1. J lost 0 bases, V lost 0 bases, and 5 bases had no gene match. The CDR3 extends over 16 amino acids. CDR1 and CDR2 from the germline V gene are SGHTS and YDEGEE. In DNA form, the CDR3 reads TGTGCCAGCAGCTTGGCGACAGGGAAAATGAACACTGAAGCTTTCTTT. It yields the protein CASSLATGKMNTEAFF. The full variable domain, with the rest looked up from reference TRBV5-8 and TRBJ1-1, is EAGVTQSPTHLIKTRGQQATLRCSPISGHTSVYWYQQALGLGLQFLLWYDEGEERNRGNFPPRFSGRQFPNYSSELNVNALELEDSALYLCASSLATGKMNTEAFFGQGTRLTVV.

The chain is built from TRBV11-2 and TRBJ1-5, with 7 bases that match TRBD1. V was pared by 2 bases and J by 2 bases, with 3 bases of the junction left unmatched. Per germline, CDR1 SGHAT and CDR2 FQNNGV. The CDR3 has 15 amino acids. This CDR3 is CASSLYRGGNQPQHF. The DNA of the CDR3 is TGTGCCAGCAGCTTATACAGGGGTGGCAATCAGCCCCAGCATTTT.

The chain has TRBV6-5 and TRBJ2-3; a possible D gene is TRBD1 (6 bases). This CDR3 spans 14 amino acids. Germline V CDR1 and CDR2: MNHEY, SVGAGI. Trimming stripped 2 bases from V and 2 bases from J, with 8 bases between. The CDR3 coding sequence is TGTGCCAGCAGTTACGGGACATTCACAGATACGCAGTATTTT. It encodes CASSYGTFTDTQYF.

This chain connects TRBV7-9 to TRBJ1-1, with 7 positions matching TRBD1. J was trimmed by 2 bases and V by 1 base; bases with no gene match: 4. Germline CDR1 is SEHNR and CDR2 is FQNEAQ (reference sequence). The CDR3 contains 15 residues. CDR3 in DNA: TGTGCCAGCAGCTTAGACCGGGACAGAAACACTGAAGCTTTCTTT. As protein: CASSLDRDRNTEAFF.

V usage is TRBV10-1 and J usage is TRBJ1-5; TRBD1 aligns across 9 bases. The ends lost 6 bases at V and 4 bases at J; junction bases unmatched: 4. Germline V CDR1 and CDR2: WNHNN, SYGVQD (reference sequence). The CDR3 has 14 residues. CDR3 amino acids: CASRTGQGNQPQHF. The CDR3 DNA sequence: TGCGCCAGCAGGACTGGACAGGGGAATCAGCCCCAGCATTTT.

For the CDR3, the DNA is TGTGCCAGTAAGGGAGGTAATCAGCCCCAGCATTTT. This encodes CASKGGNQPQHF. V is TRBV19 and J is TRBJ1-5; D is unclear. V was shortened by 7 bases and J by 4 bases, with 8 bases between the two germline ends. This CDR3 comprises 12 residues. Germline CDR1 and CDR2: LNHDA and SQIVND (reference sequence).

The chain is built from TRBV6-5 and TRBJ1-1; 12 nucleotides line up with TRBD1. The junction had 2 bases not matched to a gene; V was cut back by 1 base and J by 5 bases. This CDR3 contains 15 residues. From germline, CDR1 is MNHEY and CDR2 SVGAGI. CDR3 coding DNA: TGTGCCAGCAGTTACTGGGACAGGGGGCGGACTGAAGCTTTCTTT. Encoded protein: CASSYWDRGRTEAFF.

CDR3 loop: CSVTRIGTAIRYEQYF. CDR3 DNA sequence: TGCAGCGTTACCAGAATCGGGACAGCCATCCGCTACGAGCAGTACTTC. The chain uses TRBV29-1 and TRBJ2-7; 7 bases line up with TRBD1. Per the germline V gene, CDR1 is SQVTM and CDR2 is ANQGSEA. V dropped 5 bases and J dropped 3; count of bases not matched to a gene: 16. The CDR3 extends over 16 amino acids.

The rearrangement links TRBV19 to TRBJ1-1; no clear D. The V gene's germline CDR1 is LNHDA and CDR2 SQIVND (reference sequence). Trimming took off 0 bases at V and 10 bases at J, with 18 bases between the two ends. The CDR3 runs to 15 residues. The CDR3 coding sequence is TGTGCCAGTAGTATAGATCAGCGAAGTCACCGTGGAGCTTTCTTT. It is translated as CASSIDQRSHRGAFF.

This clone appeared a single time. This chain joins TRBV18 and TRBJ1-6; the match to TRBD1 covers 10 bases. This CDR3 is built from 16 residues. The trim removed 1 base at V and 7 bases at J, leaving 4 bases unmatched. Germline loops: CDR1 KGHSH, CDR2 LQKENI. DNA of the CDR3: TGTGCCAGCTCACCACAGGGACAGGGGCGGAATTCACCCCTCCACTTT. Protein: CASSPQGQGRNSPLHF.

V and J are TRBV29-1 and TRBJ2-7; 16 nucleotides match TRBD2. The CDR3 loop spans 18 amino acids. Germline V gives CDR1 SQVTM, CDR2 ANQGSEA. With V trimmed by 1 base and J by 6 bases, 12 bases remained unmatched. The CDR3: CSVEGPGTSGGAAGEQYF. The CDR3, as DNA: TGCAGCGTTGAAGGACCCGGGACTAGCGGGGGGGCCGCGGGCGAGCAGTACTTC.

V and J are TRBV7-2 and TRBJ2-7, with 9 bases fitting TRBD1. The CDR3 spans 13 residues. V lost 4 bases and J lost 3; bases outside the gene matches: 1. CDR1 and CDR2 (germline): SGHTA, FQGNSA. The CDR3 spells CASSWGQGYEQYF. The CDR3 nucleotides read TGTGCCAGCAGCTGGGGACAGGGCTACGAGCAGTACTTC.

This clone was recorded only once. The chain uses TRBV5-1 and TRBJ1-2; 10 bases are a match to TRBD1. With V trimmed by 4 bases and J by 8 bases, 11 bases remained unmatched. CDR3 length: 15 amino acids. Germline-derived CDR1 and CDR2 are SGHRS and YFSETQ. CDR3 nucleotides: TGCGCCAGCAGCGTAACCGGGACAGGGGTTGACGGCTACACCTTC. It is translated as CASSVTGTGVDGYTF.

V and J are TRBV11-2 and TRBJ2-3; D is perhaps TRBD1 (5 bases). The germline V and J ends were trimmed by 4 bases and 4 bases, with 12 bases remaining between them. CDR1 is SGHAT and CDR2 is FQNNGV in the germline V gene. There are 14 residues in the CDR3. This CDR3 reads CASSSRWGPDTQYF. CDR3 bases: TGTGCCAGCAGCTCTCGATGGGGCCCAGATACGCAGTATTTT.

V gene TRBV29-1 combines with J gene TRBJ2-1; TRBD2 matches 11 bases. The length of the CDR3 is 13 residues. The V segment lost 7 bases and the J segment 4 bases; nucleotides outside the gene matches: 3. Germline V CDR1 and CDR2: SQVTM, ANQGSEA. The CDR3 loop is CSAGTSGYNEQFF. The CDR3 region has the DNA TGCAGCGCAGGGACTAGCGGTTACAATGAGCAGTTCTTC.

CDR3 sequence (DNA): TGTGCCAGCCGTGCGCTAGCGGGGTCCGGGGAGCTGTTTTTT. It translates to CASRALAGSGELFF. The chain has TRBV5-6 and TRBJ2-2; 9 nucleotides line up with TRBD2. Germline CDR1 SGHDT, CDR2 YYEEEE. The CDR3 contains 14 residues. Trimming took 7 bases from V and 6 from J; bases not matched to a gene: 7.

This clone was seen a single time. This chain links TRBV11-2 with TRBJ1-1; no clear D. Trimming took 0 bases from V and 8 from J, leaving 19 bases between them. The V gene's germline CDR1 is SGHAT and CDR2 FQNNGV. The CDR3 is made up of 16 amino acids. The CDR3 DNA sequence: TGTGCCAGCAGCTTAGATCCCCGAGCGGCTAAGCCAGAAGCTTTCTTT. Amino acids: CASSLDPRAAKPEAFF.

Only a few counts were recorded for this clone. This chain joins TRBV29-1 and TRBJ1-1, with D maybe TRBD1 (6 bases). This CDR3 spans 14 amino acids. Germline lookup yields CDR1 SQVTM and CDR2 ANQGSEA. Deletions cut 3 bases from V and 4 bases from J, with 15 bases between. The CDR3 DNA reads as TGCAGCGTTGAGCAACAGGGAAGGAGCACTGAAGCTTTCTTT. This sequence encodes CSVEQQGRSTEAFF.